Listed below are T cell receptor beta chains from one sample, sequenced in a study of blood T cells in healthy people across ages. TCRdb ran MiXCR on the 5' RACE reads and lists one entry per CDR3 protein. This table holds roughly 2 million distinct CDR3 sequences, just under 50% found once. The specimen sequenced was blood. The source is a middle-aged woman in good health. Each CDR3 is given with its conserved first and last residue. A D gene is named only where the DNA matches it firmly. Some rows mark clone size as missing; the rest say once, few, many or name a class of expanded clone.

>TRBJ2-1|TRBV20-1|-|-
TGCAGTGCGAGTGATGAATATAATTCCGACAATGGGCAGTTCTTC
CSASDEYNSDNGQFF
>TRBJ2-3|TRBV7-2|-|-
TGTGCCAGCAGCTTCGCACTCACGAGGGATACGCAGTATTTT
CASSFALTRDTQYF
>TRBJ2-7|TRBV7-9|TRBD1|-
TGTGCCAGCAGCGACAGACAGGGACAGTTGTACGAGCAGTACTTC
CASSDRQGQLYEQYF
>TRBJ1-1|TRBV29-1|TRBD1|once
TGCAGCGCTGCTTGGACAGGGCTGAACACTGAAGCTTTCTTT
CSAAWTGLNTEAFF
>TRBJ2-5|TRBV28|TRBD2|few
TGTGCCAGCAGTCTAAGGACTAGCGGGGGGGCGCAAGAGACCCAGTACTTC
CASSLRTSGGAQETQYF
>TRBJ1-2|TRBV4-1|TRBD1|-
TGCGCCAGCAGCCAAGGAGGGGGCGTCCGGTATGGCTACACCTTC
CASSQGGGVRYGYTF
>TRBJ1-2|TRBV25-1|-|few
TGTGCCAGCAGTGGGCCCCCTGGCTACACCTTC
CASSGPPGYTF
>TRBJ2-1|TRBV3-1|TRBD2|few
TGTGCCAGCAGCCAATCCGGGACTAGGGTCAATGAGCAGTTCTTC
CASSQSGTRVNEQFF
>TRBJ1-6|TRBV6-5|TRBD1|-
TGTGCCAGCAGTTTCCAAGAACCGGGACAGGGGGCTAGTTCACCCCTCCACTTT
CASSFQEPGQGASSPLHF
>TRBJ2-7|TRBV28|-|few
TGTGCCAGCAGTACCTGGGGCCCGTTGACTCCCGCCTACGAGCAGTACTTC
CASSTWGPLTPAYEQYF
>TRBJ2-5|TRBV20-1|TRBD2|-
TGCAGTGCTAGCCGACTAGCGGGGGAGGGGACCCAGTACTTC
CSASRLAGEGTQYF
>TRBJ2-3|TRBV7-2|TRBD1|-
TGTGCCAGCGCCATCACGGACAGGGCGATTAGCACAGATACGCAGTATTTT
CASAITDRAISTDTQYF
>TRBJ1-5|TRBV11-2|TRBD1|-
TGTGCCAGCAGCCTAAACGACAGGGTGAAGGATCAGCCCCAGCATTTT
CASSLNDRVKDQPQHF
>TRBJ2-4|TRBV7-2|-|-
TGTGCCAGCAGCCTGGACAGCAACCTTCTAGCCAAAAACATTCAGTACTTC
CASSLDSNLLAKNIQYF
>TRBJ1-2|TRBV6-5|-|-
TGTGCCAGCAGTTATTTGCAAGGGGGGAACTATGGCTACACCTTC
CASSYLQGGNYGYTF
>TRBJ1-5|TRBV6-6|-|-
TGTGCCAGCCGTTACGATCAGGGAGGGAATCAGCCCCAGCATTTT
CASRYDQGGNQPQHF
>TRBJ2-5|TRBV24-1|-|-
TGTGCCACCAGGGGCTCCGGGGGTCTCAATGAGCAGTACTTC
CATRGSGGLNEQYF
>TRBJ2-5|TRBV6-6|TRBD1|-
TGTGCCAGCAGCCCAAACGCAGGGGGACAAGAGACCCAGTACTTC
CASSPNAGGQETQYF
>TRBJ2-3|TRBV5-5|TRBD2|few
TGTGCCAGCAGCCCCGCCCCTAGCGGACCCACGAATACGCAGTATTTT
CASSPAPSGPTNTQYF
>TRBJ2-5|TRBV5-1|TRBD1|-
TGCGCCAGCAGCTACGGACAGGGGGGCCAAGAGACCCAGTACTTC
CASSYGQGGQETQYF
>TRBJ2-4|TRBV5-6|-|few
TGTGCCAGCAGCCAGGGTGCCCCGAGCCACGGTGTTCGAGCCAAAAACATTCAGTACTTC
CASSQGAPSHGVRAKNIQYF
>TRBJ2-5|TRBV7-2|TRBD2|few
TGTGCCAGCAGCCAGGGACATAGACTAGCGGTACAAGAGACCCAGTACTTC
CASSQGHRLAVQETQYF
>TRBJ1-1|TRBV5-1|-|once
TGCGCCAGCAGCTTGACAGACAGGAACCCTGAAGCTTTCTTT
CASSLTDRNPEAFF
>TRBJ2-5|TRBV29-1|TRBD2|-
TGCAGCGTTTCAGGAGCGGGGGGGCACGAGACCCAGTACTTC
CSVSGAGGHETQYF
>TRBJ1-2|TRBV6-2/TRBV6-3|-|few
TGTGCCGGGCGTACAAACTATGGCTACACCTTC
CAGRTNYGYTF
>TRBJ2-1|TRBV19|TRBD2|-
TGTGCCAGTAGTTACCTAGCGGGGGGGGAGCAGTTCTTC
CASSYLAGGEQFF
>TRBJ2-1|TRBV20-1|-|few
TGCAGTGCTCTTCATAAAGGACGGATGCAGTACAATGAGCAGTTCTTC
CSALHKGRMQYNEQFF
>TRBJ2-7|TRBV20-1|-|few
TGCAGTGCTAGATTTACGGGATACGAGCAGTACTTC
CSARFTGYEQYF
>TRBJ1-2|TRBV7-3|-|-
TGTGCCAGCAGCCCGATGGGGCGCAGCGGCTATGGCTACACCTTC
CASSPMGRSGYGYTF
>TRBJ2-3|TRBV20-1|TRBD2|-
TGCAGTGAGGGGAGGGCAGATACGCAGTATTTT
CSEGRADTQYF
>TRBJ2-2|TRBV7-7|TRBD2|-
TGTGCTAGCAGATTTTACACCAGGGATGGGACTAGGGCGTGCACCGGGGAGCTGTTTTTT
CASRFYTRDGTRACTGELFF
>TRBJ2-1|TRBV11-1|TRBD2|-
TGCGCCAGCAGCTCGATAGCGGGGGCAATATCCTACAATGAGCAGTTCTTC
CASSSIAGAISYNEQFF
>TRBJ2-7|TRBV29-1|-|-
TGCAGCGTTGTGGGGGCAGAGACCTCCTACGAGCAGTACTTC
CSVVGAETSYEQYF
>TRBJ2-5|TRBV10-3|TRBD2|-
TGTGCCATCAGAGGGACTAGCGGGGGGCAAGAGACCCAGTACTTC
CAIRGTSGGQETQYF
>TRBJ1-2|TRBV4-1|-|-
TGCGCCAGCAGCCAATTACCCGATTCTCTGATTGGCTACACCTTC
CASSQLPDSLIGYTF
>TRBJ2-1|TRBV27|TRBD2|-
TGTGCCAGCAGTGGGGTGGCGGGGGGACACAATGAGCAGTTCTTC
CASSGVAGGHNEQFF
>TRBJ1-6|TRBV20-1|-|-
TGCAGTGCCGTCGCGCAGTCCTATAATTCACCCCTCCACTTT
CSAVAQSYNSPLHF
>TRBJ2-7|TRBV5-1|TRBD1|-
TGCGCCAGCAGCGTTAAGGGACAGGGTTTGTACGAGCAGTACTTC
CASSVKGQGLYEQYF
>TRBJ2-3|TRBV4-2|-|-
TGTGCCAGCAGCCGGACCGGTAGCACAGATACGCGGTATTTT
CASSRTGSTDTRYF
>TRBJ2-5|TRBV27|-|-
TGTGCCAGCAGTTTATCTGGGCACTACCAAGAGACCCAGTACTTC
CASSLSGHYQETQYF
>TRBJ2-2|TRBV28|-|few
TGTGCCAGCAGTTTACGCGGGGAGCTGTTTTTT
CASSLRGELFF
>TRBJ1-4|TRBV13|-|-
TGTGCCAGCAGCCTACGGGACCTCGCAACTAATGAAAAACTGTTTTTT
CASSLRDLATNEKLFF
>TRBJ2-6|TRBV7-3|TRBD1|-
TGTGCCAGCAGCGACAGGGGGCCTACTGGGGCCAACGTCCTGACTTTC
CASSDRGPTGANVLTF
>TRBJ2-7|TRBV21-1|-|-
TGTGCCAGCATAGAGACGGACACCTACGAGCAGTACTTC
CASIETDTYEQYF
>TRBJ2-1|TRBV12-3/TRBV12-4|-|-
TGTGCCAGCAGTTTACTCACCAATGAGCAGTTCTTC
CASSLLTNEQFF
>TRBJ2-3|TRBV4-1|-|once
TGCGCCGGCAGCCCCCCCGGCCCGTCTACGCAGTATTTT
CAGSPPGPSTQYF
>TRBJ1-1|TRBV13|-|few
TGTGCCAGCAGCTTACGGGCAGGAATAAAGAACACTGAAGCTTTCTTT
CASSLRAGIKNTEAFF
>TRBJ1-2|TRBV7-9|-|once
TGTGCCAGCACTCCCCCGACAAGTAACTATGGCTACACCTTC
CASTPPTSNYGYTF
>TRBJ1-2|TRBV9|TRBD1|-
TGTGCCAGCAGCGACGAGGGGGCGCCCTATGGCTACACCTTC
CASSDEGAPYGYTF